This TCR beta chain was captured in a study of cytomegalovirus exposure and HLA in healthy donors. Study-wide results and caveats: Beyond CMV serostatus, there was no information to go on about immune exposure. Sequence variants that were highly shared formed a cluster that was likely a sequencing artifact. Most TCR beta V segments were productive about 87% or about 30% of the time in an earlier analysis.

Researchers ran the PCR with 60 Vbeta and 13 Jbeta primers. Some clones are missing from TCRdb's copy, which holds only in-frame ones; the method was immunoSEQ multiplex PCR. The sample carries over 150,000 clones, about 83% recorded once. Germline loops: CDR1 LNHDA, CDR2 SQIVND (reference sequence). The trim removed 5 bases at V and 6 bases at J, leaving 12 bases unmatched. This CDR3 is 15 amino acids long. Comment on this clone: Its matching antigen is unknown.

The source is a woman in her twenties or thirties in good health and CMV-seronegative. The chain is built from TRBV19 and TRBJ1-2; 7 nucleotides agree with TRBD1. Sequenced material: PBMCs. The CDR3 sequence: CASSLTGPLSDGYTF. CDR3 nucleotide sequence: TGTGCCAGTAGTCTGACAGGGCCCTTATCGGATGGCTACACCTTC.